This T cell receptor (beta chain) stems from a study of shared clonotypes between healthy human individuals. The wider study: Three CD4 naive, three CD4 memory, two CD8 naive and one CD8 memory plate were used per donor.

The V gene's germline CDR1 is MNHNY and CDR2 SVGAGI (reference sequence). Trimming removed 5 bases from V and 5 bases from J, with 13 bases in between. The CDR3 is 13 residues long. On this clone itself: The antigen is unknown.

Source study methods: Filtering of immunoSEQ junctional sequences could not match full-length read filtering. The protocol was immunoSEQ multiplex PCR, while the TCRdb copy is restricted to in-frame clones and leaves out a portion. V and J calls and clone size are as listed in that table; D and trimming were resolved from the DNA. The table shows some 1,900,000 clones, with about 94% occurring only once. General study findings and limits: An anticipated effect of sequencing depth on clonotype sharing among donors was recognized.

Positive CCR7 selection of CD45RO-negative cells yielded the naive CD8 cells, and terminally differentiated effector memory CD45RA+ cells were excluded. V is TRBV6-6 and J is TRBJ2-7; a weak D match, TRBD1 (5 bases). This TCR derives from a man aged 18 to 35 in good health. Sequenced input: naive CD8+ T cells sorted from blood. DNA of the CDR3: TGTGCCAGCAGTGGAACCCAGGGCGACGAGCAGTACTTC. Its translation: CASSGTQGDEQYF.